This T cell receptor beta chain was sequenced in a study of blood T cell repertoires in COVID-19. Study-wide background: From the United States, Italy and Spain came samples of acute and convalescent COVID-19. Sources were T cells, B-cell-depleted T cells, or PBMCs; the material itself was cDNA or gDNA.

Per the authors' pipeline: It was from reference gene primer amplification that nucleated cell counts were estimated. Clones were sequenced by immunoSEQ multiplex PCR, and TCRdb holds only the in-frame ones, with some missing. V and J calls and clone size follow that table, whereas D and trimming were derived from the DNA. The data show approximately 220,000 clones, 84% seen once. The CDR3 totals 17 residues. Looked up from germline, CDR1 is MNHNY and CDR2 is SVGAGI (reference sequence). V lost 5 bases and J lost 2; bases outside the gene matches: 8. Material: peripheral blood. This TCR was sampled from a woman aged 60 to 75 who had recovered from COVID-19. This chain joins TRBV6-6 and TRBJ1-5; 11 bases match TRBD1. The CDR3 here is CASSPGTGGGGNQPQHF. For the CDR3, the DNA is TGTGCCAGCAGTCCCGGGACAGGGGGTGGAGGCAATCAGCCCCAGCATTTT.